This is a list of T cell receptor beta chains from one sample in a study of cytomegalovirus exposure and HLA in healthy donors. The protocol was immunoSEQ multiplex PCR, while the TCRdb copy is restricted to in-frame clones and leaves out a portion. The sample includes approximately 180,000 clones. The sequenced sample was PBMCs. Source of these receptors: a young man in good health and CMV-seronegative. Both conserved end residues are part of each CDR3. Each record gives: J gene, D gene, V gene, CDR3 protein, CDR3 DNA. The D gene is left open where the match is weak.

TRBJ1-2 | NA | TRBV19 | CASSFPGIYGYTF | TGTGCCAGTAGTTTCCCGGGGATCTATGGCTACACCTTC
TRBJ2-5 | NA | TRBV10-3 | CAISERGEVQETQYF | TGTGCCATCAGCGAGCGTGGGGAGGTCCAAGAGACCCAGTACTTC
TRBJ1-2 | NA | TRBV11-2 | CASSANSATGYTF | TGTGCCAGCAGCGCAAACAGTGCTACTGGCTACACCTTC
TRBJ1-4 | NA | TRBV29-1 | CSVEVLKGEKLFF | TGCAGCGTTGAGGTCCTTAAGGGGGAAAAACTGTTTTTT
TRBJ2-7 | NA | TRBV7-2 | CASSLLRAGSYEQYF | TGTGCCAGCAGCTTATTGCGGGCGGGTTCCTACGAGCAGTACTTC
TRBJ1-5 | NA | TRBV10-3 | CAISEPGQLYQPQHF | TGTGCCATCAGTGAACCTGGACAGTTGTATCAGCCCCAGCATTTT
TRBJ2-3 | TRBD1 | TRBV7-9 | CASSLGQGTDTQYF | TGTGCCAGCAGCTTAGGACAGGGAACAGATACGCAGTATTTT
TRBJ2-6 | NA | TRBV30 | CAKSTGTISGANVLTF | TGTGCCAAATCGACAGGCACGATTTCTGGGGCCAACGTCCTGACTTTC
TRBJ1-1 | NA | TRBV30 | CACHTGNTEAFF | TGTGCCTGCCACACAGGGAACACTGAAGCTTTCTTT
TRBJ2-1 | TRBD2 | TRBV9 | CASSALGGLAVLEQFF | TGTGCCAGCAGCGCGTTAGGAGGACTAGCGGTTCTGGAGCAGTTCTTC
TRBJ1-5 | NA | TRBV5-8 | CASSFQERRNQPQHF | TGTGCCAGCAGCTTTCAGGAAAGACGCAATCAGCCCCAGCATTTT
TRBJ1-1 | NA | TRBV7-9 | CATERPNTEAFF | TGTGCCACCGAGAGGCCGAACACTGAAGCTTTCTTT
TRBJ1-6 | TRBD1 | TRBV6-5 | CASTFSQGYNSPLHF | TGTGCCAGCACCTTTTCACAGGGGTATAATTCACCCCTCCACTTT
TRBJ2-3 | TRBD1 | TRBV19 | CASRQGAMTDTQYF | TGTGCCAGTAGACAGGGGGCTATGACAGATACGCAGTATTTT
TRBJ1-5 | NA | TRBV4-3 | CASSQDGGLQPQHF | TGCGCCAGCAGCCAAGATGGCGGTTTACAGCCCCAGCATTTT
TRBJ1-4 | NA | TRBV7-6 | CASSPMDSTVWFANEKLFF | TGTGCCAGCAGCCCGATGGACAGTACTGTTTGGTTCGCTAATGAAAAACTGTTTTTT
TRBJ1-1 | NA | TRBV2 | CASSEMVVDTEAFF | TGTGCCAGCAGTGAAATGGTAGTTGACACTGAAGCTTTCTTT
TRBJ1-2 | NA | TRBV5-1 | CASSLAGGYYTNYGYTF | TGCGCCAGCAGCTTGGCCGGAGGGTATTACACTAACTATGGCTACACCTTC
TRBJ1-1 | TRBD1 | TRBV6-5 | CASRKTGVWTEAFF | TGTGCCAGCAGAAAAACAGGGGTATGGACTGAAGCTTTCTTT
TRBJ2-7 | TRBD1 | TRBV23-1 | CASSQTSQTRTGSPYEQYF | TGCGCCAGCAGTCAAACTTCCCAAACGCGGACAGGGAGCCCCTACGAGCAGTACTTC
TRBJ2-7 | NA | TRBV7-3 | CASSLFAGSSYEQYF | TGTGCCAGCAGCTTATTTGCGGGGAGCTCCTACGAGCAGTACTTC
TRBJ2-7 | TRBD2 | TRBV5-5 | CASSLETSGVYEQYF | TGTGCCAGCAGCTTGGAGACTAGCGGGGTTTACGAGCAGTACTTC
TRBJ2-3 | TRBD2 | TRBV28 | CASSLFGTSGTDTQYF | TGTGCCAGCAGTTTATTCGGGACTAGCGGGACAGATACGCAGTATTTT
TRBJ2-7 | TRBD1 | TRBV18 | CASSRDSYEQYF | TGTGCCAGCTCACGGGACAGCTACGAGCAGTACTTC
TRBJ2-7 | NA | TRBV30 | CAWSLGAGASYEQYF | TGTGCCTGGAGCTTGGGGGCGGGGGCCTCCTACGAGCAGTACTTC
TRBJ2-5 | NA | TRBV5-4 | CASSSNRSPGETQYF | TGTGCCAGCAGCTCTAACAGATCCCCAGGGGAGACCCAGTACTTC
TRBJ1-6 | TRBD1 | TRBV5-1 | CASSREQGYNSPLHF | TGCGCCAGCAGCAGGGAACAGGGGTATAATTCACCCCTCCACTTT
TRBJ1-1 | NA | TRBV11-3 | CASSLAGYEAFF | TGTGCCAGCAGCTTAGCCGGGTACGAAGCTTTCTTT
TRBJ1-6 | TRBD1 | TRBV18 | CASSPRQGDSPLHF | TGTGCCAGCTCACCACGACAGGGGGATTCACCCCTCCACTTT
TRBJ2-1 | NA | TRBV19 | CASSIVENSYNEQFF | TGTGCCAGTAGTATAGTGGAGAACTCCTACAATGAGCAGTTCTTC
TRBJ1-5 | TRBD1 | TRBV7-6 | CASSLGERGGMGNQPQHF | TGTGCCAGCAGCTTAGGCGAACGAGGGGGCATGGGCAATCAGCCCCAGCATTTT
TRBJ1-1 | NA | TRBV5-5 | CASSLTGMNTEAFF | TGTGCCAGCAGCTTGACAGGTATGAACACTGAAGCTTTCTTT
TRBJ2-7 | TRBD2 | TRBV11-3 | CASSLSGTSGAYEQYF | TGTGCCAGCAGCTTATCCGGGACTAGCGGCGCCTACGAGCAGTACTTC